The present entry profiles one T cell receptor (beta chain) with its context. This specimen belongs to a study of blood T cell repertoires in COVID-19. V trimming: 3 bases; J trimming: 14 bases; junction bases outside the gene matches: 16. The CDR3 totals 15 residues. The germline CDR1 and CDR2 sequences are SGHTA and FQGNSA. Profiling relied on immunoSEQ multiplex PCR, and the TCRdb table lists in-frame clones only, not all of them. The repertoire consists of 50,000 to 55,000 clones, with about 90% occurring once and the leading ten covering less than 20%. The sequenced sample was peripheral blood. The sequence was collected from a human donor with active COVID-19. The donor label of this sample is uncertain. J is TRBJ2-5 and V is TRBV7-2, with 9 bases lining up with TRBD2. CDR3 region: CASSFFLGTSPSLYF. The CDR3 DNA sequence: TGTGCCAGCAGCTTCTTTTTAGGGACTAGCCCGAGTTTATACTTC.